What follows are 28 T cell receptor beta chains derived from one specimen sequenced in a study of OX40 agonist ivuxolimab in advanced cancers. This table comes from immunoSEQ multiplex PCR, and its TCRdb copy is limited to in-frame clones, with some not included. Of about 55,000 clones in the sample, approximately 84% were seen once. This material consisted of CD4+ or CD8+ T cells sorted from blood, taken in a trial of the OX40 agonist ivuxolimab. The receptor source for this set is an adult with an advanced solid tumor such as melanoma, head and neck, liver or kidney cancer.

V is TRBV28 and J is TRBJ2-7; D gene ambiguous. Per the germline V gene, CDR1 is MDHEN and CDR2 is SYDVKM. V was cut by 10 bases and J by 2 bases, with 12 bases left in between. The CDR3 spans 12 residues. This CDR3 is CAIRGTTYEQYF. CDR3 DNA: TGTGCCATTAGAGGTACAACCTACGAGCAGTACTTC.

The rearrangement links TRBV6-5 to TRBJ1-1; D might be TRBD1 (5 bases). This CDR3 comprises 14 residues. V gave up 2 bases and J gave up 5 bases, with 12 bases separating them. Germline V gene lookup returns CDR1 MNHEY and CDR2 SVGAGI. The chain's CDR3 is CASSYVRGRTEAFF. The CDR3 DNA sequence: TGTGCCAGCAGTTACGTGAGGGGCCGAACTGAAGCTTTCTTT.

The V gene is TRBV19, the J gene TRBJ2-4; D might be TRBD2 (5 bases). This CDR3 has 14 residues. Germline V gene lookup returns CDR1 LNHDA and CDR2 SQIVND (reference sequence). V lost 3 bases to trimming and J lost 6 bases, with 12 bases between them. CDR3 amino acids: CASSMVGSGNIQYF. CDR3 coding DNA: TGTGCCAGTAGTATGGTGGGGAGCGGAAACATTCAGTACTTC. The variable domain in full, completed from reference TRBV19 and TRBJ2-4, reads DGGITQSPKYLFRKEGQNVTLSCEQNLNHDAMYWYRQDPGQGLRLIYYSQIVNDFQKGDIAEGYSVSREKKESFPLTVTSAQKNPTAFYLCASSMVGSGNIQYFGAGTRLSVL.

CDR3 sequence (DNA): TGTGCCAGCAGCCAAGAAGCGTCAAGAGCCTACGAGCAGTACTTC. Encoded protein: CASSQEASRAYEQYF. The chain joins TRBV4-2 to TRBJ2-7; D uncertain. This CDR3 is built from 15 residues. The V end lost 0 bases, the J end lost 2 bases, and 11 bases lay between the germline ends. CDR1 LGHNA and CDR2 YNFKEQ come from the germline V gene.

This chain links TRBV6-5 with TRBJ2-1; D is ambiguous. Germline V gene lookup returns CDR1 MNHEY and CDR2 SVGAGI. The V and J ends lost 5 bases and 7 bases respectively, with 9 bases between them. The CDR3 extends over 12 amino acids. CDR3 region: CASSNQINEQFF. The DNA of the CDR3 is TGTGCCAGCAGTAACCAAATAAATGAGCAGTTCTTC.

The gene calls are TRBV6-6 and TRBJ1-5, with 11 bases lining up with TRBD1. CDR3 size: 16 residues. In germline, CDR1 is MNHNY, CDR2 SVGAGI (reference sequence). The V and J ends lost 5 bases and 5 bases, in that order; junction bases with no gene match: 8. CDR3: CASSGPDRGRDQPQHF. The CDR3 DNA sequence: TGTGCCAGCAGTGGGCCGGACAGGGGGCGTGATCAGCCCCAGCATTTT.

The chain is built from TRBV28 and TRBJ2-7; 8 bases are a match to TRBD2. Trimming at V came to 7 bases and at J to 5 bases, leaving 16 bases not matched to a gene. This CDR3 has 16 amino acids. The V gene's germline CDR1 is MDHEN and CDR2 SYDVKM. The CDR3: CASTPGGGRSQHEQYF. CDR3 nucleotide sequence: TGTGCCAGCACGCCTGGGGGCGGGAGGAGTCAGCACGAGCAGTACTTC.

The CDR3 sequence: CASSNRTGSGANVLTF. The CDR3 DNA follows: TGTGCCAGCAGCAACCGGACAGGCTCTGGGGCCAACGTCCTGACTTTC. V and J are TRBV11-2 and TRBJ2-6; 7 bases line up with TRBD1. CDR3 length equals 16 residues. From germline, CDR1 is SGHAT and CDR2 FQNNGV. V dropped 5 bases and J dropped 0; count of bases not matched to a gene: 4.

The chain has TRBV2 and TRBJ2-3; tentatively, D is TRBD2 (6 bases). CDR1 and CDR2 (germline): SNHLY, FYNNEI. The CDR3 is made up of 13 amino acids. The V gene lost 6 bases and the J gene lost 6 bases, with 13 bases spanning the gap. The CDR3 here is CASRRREEDTQYF. In DNA form, the CDR3 reads TGTGCCAGCAGACGGAGGGAGGAGGATACGCAGTATTTT.

The gene calls are TRBV27 and TRBJ2-3; D may be TRBD1 (6 bases). The germline CDR1 and CDR2 sequences are MNHEY and SMNVEV (reference sequence). CDR3 length: 16 residues. V lost 4 bases and J 4 bases, leaving 18 bases between the germline ends. CDR3 loop: CASSSPARGESDTQYF. CDR3 in DNA: TGTGCCAGCAGTTCCCCCGCCAGGGGAGAGTCAGATACGCAGTATTTT.

The chain links TRBV5-1 to TRBJ2-7, with 7 nucleotides matching TRBD2. Trimming removed 4 bases from V and 7 bases from J; junction bases left unmatched: 17. This CDR3 is 16 amino acids long. Germline values: CDR1 SGHRS, CDR2 YFSETQ. The CDR3, as DNA: TGCGCCAGCAGCCCTTTTTCGTTTCGGGACTACGCGGAGCAGTACTTC. It specifies CASSPFSFRDYAEQYF.

This clone was seen once. The rearrangement uses TRBV7-2 and TRBJ2-7, with 7 bases aligning to TRBD1. V was pared by 5 bases and J by 6 bases, with 13 bases of the junction left unmatched. The V gene's germline CDR1 is SGHTA and CDR2 FQGNSA. This CDR3 is built from 15 residues. CDR3 bases: TGTGCCAGCAGCCGGACCGGGACAGCGACGGGCGAGCAGTACTTC. This codes for CASSRTGTATGEQYF.

The chain has TRBV28 and TRBJ2-1; TRBD1 or TRBD2 may be the D gene (5 bases each). This CDR3 has 16 amino acids. Germline V gene lookup returns CDR1 MDHEN and CDR2 SYDVKM. V was cut by 2 bases and J by 5 bases, with 16 bases left in between. The CDR3 DNA sequence: TGTGCCAGCAGTTTAGGACGGACGTGGGGACACAATGAGCAGTTCTTC. Protein product: CASSLGRTWGHNEQFF. Drawing the rest from reference TRBV28 and TRBJ2-1, the complete variable domain is DVKVTQSSRYLVKRTGEKVFLECVQDMDHENMFWYRQDPGLGLRLIYFSYDVKMKEKGDIPEGYSVSREKKERFSLILESASTNQTSMYLCASSLGRTWGHNEQFFGPGTRLTVL.

The chain joins TRBV6-1 to TRBJ2-5, with D perhaps matching TRBD2 (6 bases). The germline gives CDR1 MNHNS, CDR2 SASEGT. V gave up 1 base and J gave up 1 base, with 10 bases separating them. The CDR3 runs 15 residues. The CDR3 DNA follows: TGTGCCAGCAGTGAAGTGAGCGGGCGCCAAGAGACCCAGTACTTC. Translating it yields CASSEVSGRQETQYF.

The chain carries TRBV7-3 and TRBJ1-5; unclear D gene. Trimming removed 0 bases at V and 6 bases at J, with 6 bases between. Germline V gene lookup returns CDR1 SGHTA and CDR2 FQGTGA. This CDR3 spans 13 amino acids. The CDR3 protein is CASSLTSGQPQHF. CDR3 nucleotide sequence: TGTGCCAGCAGCTTAACGTCGGGTCAGCCCCAGCATTTT.

This clone has just one count. This chain uses TRBV19 with TRBJ1-1; D is perhaps TRBD1 (5 bases). The CDR3 is 17 amino acids. Germline V gene data show CDR1 as LNHDA and CDR2 as SQIVND (reference sequence). V was cut by 3 bases and J by 0 bases, with 17 bases left in between. CDR3 sequence reads: CASSMEAGWGMNTEAFF. CDR3 DNA sequence: TGTGCCAGTAGTATGGAAGCAGGGTGGGGAATGAACACTGAAGCTTTCTTT.

This clone was found a few times. The chain has TRBV7-9 and TRBJ1-1; perhaps TRBD1 as D (5 bases). CDR1 and CDR2 from the germline V gene are SEHNR and FQNEAQ (reference sequence). The CDR3 contains 13 residues. The V end lost 5 bases, the J end lost 5 bases, and 12 bases lay between the germline ends. CDR3 coding DNA: TGTGCCAGCAGCCCACGTGGGGGGACTGAAGCTTTCTTT. Encoded protein: CASSPRGGTEAFF.

This clone has only one observation. The chain employs TRBV4-1 and TRBJ2-7; D gene uncertain. V shed 4 bases and J shed 1 base, with 14 bases lying between them. The CDR3 contains 15 residues. From germline, CDR1 is MGHRA and CDR2 YSYEKL. The CDR3 spells CASSLRPDGSYEQYF. Here the CDR3 DNA reads TGCGCCAGCAGCCTAAGACCCGACGGTTCCTACGAGCAGTACTTC.

This chain uses TRBV5-1 with TRBJ1-2; the D gene is possibly TRBD1 (6 bases). Germline V gene sequence: CDR1 SGHRS, CDR2 YFSETQ. V dropped 3 bases and J dropped 3 bases, with 9 bases sitting between them. This CDR3 is 13 amino acids long. CDR3 DNA sequence: TGCGCCAGCAGCTGGGAGGGGGACTATGGCTACACCTTC. It yields the protein CASSWEGDYGYTF.

The CDR3: CASRPGLDEQFF. CDR3 in DNA: TGTGCCAGCAGACCCGGACTGGATGAGCAGTTCTTC. V and J are TRBV11-2 and TRBJ2-1; the D gene is possibly TRBD2 (5 bases). The CDR3 consists of 12 residues. V lost 6 bases and J lost 8, with 11 bases in between. From germline, CDR1 is SGHAT and CDR2 FQNNGV.

The chain uses TRBV28 and TRBJ1-3, with unresolved D. V lost 3 bases and J 0 bases, leaving 9 bases between the germline ends. Germline CDR1 and CDR2: MDHEN and SYDVKM. CDR3 length equals 15 residues. As DNA, the CDR3 is TGTGCCAGCAGTTTTGGGTACAGCTCTGGAAACACCATATATTTT. Protein product: CASSFGYSSGNTIYF.

The gene calls are TRBV4-1 and TRBJ2-3; 14 nucleotides line up with TRBD2. CDR1 and CDR2 from the germline V gene are MGHRA and YSYEKL. This CDR3 comprises 18 residues. V shed 2 bases, J shed 3 bases, and the junction held 7 bases outside the gene matches. The CDR3 DNA reads TGCGCCAGCAGCCAATTTCCGGGACTAGCGGGAGTTACAGATACGCAGTATTTT. It yields the protein CASSQFPGLAGVTDTQYF.

The chain's CDR3 is CASSRDSWGPQHF. For the CDR3, the DNA is TGTGCCAGCAGTCGGGACTCATGGGGGCCCCAGCATTTT. This sequence joins TRBV6-1 and TRBJ1-5; a weak D match, TRBD1 (5 bases). The CDR3 is 13 residues long. Deletions cut 5 bases from V and 9 bases from J, with 14 bases between. Per the germline V gene, CDR1 is MNHNS and CDR2 is SASEGT.

The V and J genes are TRBV5-1 and TRBJ2-5, with TRBD2 matching 9 bases. The DNA end favors TRBJ2-7, so the J call may be wrong. Germline V gene data show CDR1 as SGHRS and CDR2 as YFSETQ. This CDR3 comprises 15 residues. CDR3 residues: CASSLAPTSGYEQYF. The CDR3 DNA reads TGCGCCAGCAGCTTGGCCCCGACTAGCGGCTACGAGCAGTACTTC.

This clone was picked up a small number of times. The rearrangement links TRBV10-3 to TRBJ2-1; 14 bases align to TRBD2. The CDR3 is 20 residues long. V shed 3 bases and J 7 bases; nucleotides not matched to a gene: 17. The germline CDR1 and CDR2 sequences are ENHRY and SYGVKD. This CDR3 is CAISDPGTSGSLLKWNEQFF. The CDR3 region has the DNA TGTGCCATCAGTGATCCTGGGACTAGCGGGAGCCTCCTCAAGTGGAATGAGCAGTTCTTC.

The chain couples TRBV28 to TRBJ1-1; no firm D call. Germline V CDR1 and CDR2: MDHEN, SYDVKM. With 7 bases removed from V and 5 bases from J, the gap between germline ends came to 17 bases. The CDR3 covers 14 residues. The CDR3 spells CASIFRLEGTEAFF. In DNA form, the CDR3 reads TGTGCCAGCATCTTCCGTCTCGAGGGAACTGAAGCTTTCTTT.

V gene TRBV30 combines with J gene TRBJ1-1, with unresolved D. Between the trimmed V and J ends, which lost 3 bases and 1 base, there was a span of 12 bases. Germline V lookup: CDR1 GTSNPN, CDR2 SVGIG (reference sequence). The CDR3 is 14 residues long. The CDR3 sequence is CAWRSEVPNTEAFF. The DNA of the CDR3 is TGTGCCTGGAGATCTGAGGTTCCGAACACTGAAGCTTTCTTT.

On this clone: Other nucleotide sequences in the sample specify the same CDR3. V and J are TRBV7-3 and TRBJ2-1, with no clear D. Trimming took off 1 base at V and 6 bases at J, with 13 bases between the two ends. The CDR3 runs 15 residues. Germline V gene sequence: CDR1 SGHTA, CDR2 FQGTGA. The CDR3 reads CASSLIGSRPNEQFF. In nucleotides, the CDR3 is TGTGCCAGCAGCTTAATAGGGTCTAGGCCCAATGAGCAGTTCTTC.